The sequence of this TCR beta chain was determined in a study of blood T cell repertoires in COVID-19. Study information: Samples taken during acute and convalescent COVID-19 were collected in the United States, Italy and Spain. Nucleic acid was either cDNA or gDNA, and it came from T cells, B-cell-depleted T cells, or PBMCs.

The table lists this clone with a few counts. The germline gives CDR1 LNHNV, CDR2 YYDKDF (reference sequence). The length of the CDR3 is 16 residues. The V gene end was trimmed by 4 bases and the J gene end by 4 bases; junction bases not matched to a gene: 6. Per the original methods: How many nucleated cells were present was estimated from reference gene primer amplification. Data came from immunoSEQ multiplex PCR; TCRdb stores just in-frame clones and leaves some out. The V and J calls and the clone size are those of that table, but D and trimming were determined from the DNA. The profile shows about 240,000 clones, 84% of them singletons.

This chain connects TRBV15 to TRBJ1-6, with 8 bases fitting TRBD1. What was sequenced was peripheral blood. This sequence originates from a middle-aged man with acute or convalescent COVID-19. The CDR3 nucleotides read TGTGCCACCAGCAAACGGACAGGGCCATATAATTCACCCCTCCACTTT. This encodes CATSKRTGPYNSPLHF.